This T cell receptor beta chain was sequenced during a study of T cells in Graves' hyperthyroidism and ophthalmopathy. The study's findings and limits: Appearing also in blood were most of the thyroid clonotypes expanded above 0.001.

About this clonotype itself: As yet, its antigen is unknown.

The sample of blood was obtained at first hyperthyroidism diagnosis (before any ophthalmopathy symptoms). Fresh 10 ml peripheral blood yielded PBMCs. Germline V CDR1 and CDR2: MGHRA, YSYEKL. The CDR3 extends over 14 amino acids. V was pared by 3 bases and J by 0 bases, with 6 bases between. Amplification of TCR beta CDR3 regions used RNA as the template. Researchers ran a first-round RT-PCR on the TCR CDR3 using the HTBI primer set. One entry per CDR3 protein, called by TCRdb with MiXCR from the multiplex PCR reads. In the table there are around 380,000 distinct CDR3 sequences, approximately 12% of which are singletons.

Sequenced: blood. The source is a man younger than 45 with Graves' hyperthyroidism that later progressed to Graves' ophthalmopathy. V and J are TRBV4-1 and TRBJ2-4; D unclear. CDR3 nucleotide sequence: TGCGCCAGCAGCCACCCCTTAGCCAAAAACATTCAGTACTTC. Protein sequence: CASSHPLAKNIQYF.